This entry concerns a single T cell receptor (beta chain). The data were produced by immunoSEQ multiplex PCR, yet TCRdb's version contains in-frame clones alone and is incomplete. This sample has a few hundred thousand clones, with 87% found just once. Germline-derived CDR1 and CDR2 are DFQATT and SNEGSKA (reference sequence). The CDR3 has 14 amino acids. V shed 3 bases and J 8 bases; nucleotides not matched to a gene: 8. The sample comes from a study of blood T cell repertoires in COVID-19. Across the study: Acute and convalescent COVID-19 samples came from the United States, Italy and Spain. T cells, B-cell-depleted T cells, or PBMCs supplied cDNA or gDNA.

The clonotype originates from a woman aged 45-59 years who had recovered from COVID-19. The V call is TRBV20-1, the J call TRBJ1-5, with TRBD1 matching 9 bases. The sequencing sample was made of peripheral blood. CDR3: CSASGDRDREPQHF. The CDR3 DNA is TGCAGTGCTAGTGGGGACCGGGACAGGGAGCCCCAGCATTTT.